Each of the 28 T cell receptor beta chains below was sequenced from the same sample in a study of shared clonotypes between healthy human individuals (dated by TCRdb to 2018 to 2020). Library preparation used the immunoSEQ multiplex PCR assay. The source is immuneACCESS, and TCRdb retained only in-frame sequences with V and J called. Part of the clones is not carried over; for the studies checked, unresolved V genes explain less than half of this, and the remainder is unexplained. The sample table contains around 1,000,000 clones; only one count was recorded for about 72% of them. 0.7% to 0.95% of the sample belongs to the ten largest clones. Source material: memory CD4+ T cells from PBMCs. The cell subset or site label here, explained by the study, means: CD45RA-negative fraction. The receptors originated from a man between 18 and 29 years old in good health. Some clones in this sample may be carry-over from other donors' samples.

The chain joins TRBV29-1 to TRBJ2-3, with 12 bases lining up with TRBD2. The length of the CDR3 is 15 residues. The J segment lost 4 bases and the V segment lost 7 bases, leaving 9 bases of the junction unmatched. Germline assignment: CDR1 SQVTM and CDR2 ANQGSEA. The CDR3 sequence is CSAPPLAGGPDTQYF. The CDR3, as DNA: TGCAGCGCCCCACCACTAGCGGGAGGACCAGATACGCAGTATTTT.

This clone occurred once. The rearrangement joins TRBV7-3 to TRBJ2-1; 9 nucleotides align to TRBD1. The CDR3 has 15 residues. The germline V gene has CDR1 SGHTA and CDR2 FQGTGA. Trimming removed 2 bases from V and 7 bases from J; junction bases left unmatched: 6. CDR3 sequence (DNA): TGTGCCAGCAGCTTATCAAGACAGGGGGTTAATGAGCAGTTCTTC. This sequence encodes CASSLSRQGVNEQFF.

CDR3: CASSLDLGGYTF. Here the CDR3 DNA reads TGCGCCAGCAGCTTGGATCTGGGCGGCTACACCTTC. V and J are TRBV5-1 and TRBJ1-2; D remains ambiguous. V lost 0 bases and J lost 8, with 8 bases in between. The CDR3 contains 12 residues. Germline V lookup: CDR1 SGHRS, CDR2 YFSETQ.

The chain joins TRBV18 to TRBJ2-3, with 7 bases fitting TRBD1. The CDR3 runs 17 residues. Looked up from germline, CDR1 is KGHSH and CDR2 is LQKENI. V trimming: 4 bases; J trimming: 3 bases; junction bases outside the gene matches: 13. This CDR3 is CASSRLPTGSRTDTQYF. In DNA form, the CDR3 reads TGTGCCAGCTCACGACTACCGACAGGGTCTAGGACAGATACGCAGTATTTT.

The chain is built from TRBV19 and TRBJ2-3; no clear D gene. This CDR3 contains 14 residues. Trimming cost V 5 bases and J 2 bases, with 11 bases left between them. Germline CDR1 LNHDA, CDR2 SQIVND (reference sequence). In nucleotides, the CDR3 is TGTGCCAGTAGTCACCGGGCCGTCACAGATACGCAGTATTTT. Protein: CASSHRAVTDTQYF.

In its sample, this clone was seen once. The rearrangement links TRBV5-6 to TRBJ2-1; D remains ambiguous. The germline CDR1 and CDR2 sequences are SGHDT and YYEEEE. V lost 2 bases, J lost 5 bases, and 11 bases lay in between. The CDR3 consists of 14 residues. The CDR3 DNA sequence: TGTGCCAGCAGCTTCCGACACCCTAACAATGAGCAGTTCTTC. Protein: CASSFRHPNNEQFF. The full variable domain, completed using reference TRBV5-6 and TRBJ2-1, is DAGVTQSPTHLIKTRGQQVTLRCSPKSGHDTVSWYQQALGQGPQFIFQYYEEEERQRGNFPDRFSGHQFPNYSSELNVNALLLGDSALYLCASSFRHPNNEQFFGPGTRLTVL.

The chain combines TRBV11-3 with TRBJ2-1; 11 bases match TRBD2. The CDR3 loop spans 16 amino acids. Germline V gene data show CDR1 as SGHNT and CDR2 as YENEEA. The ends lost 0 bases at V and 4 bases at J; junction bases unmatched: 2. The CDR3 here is CASSLDTSGGYNEQFF. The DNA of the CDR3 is TGTGCCAGCAGCTTAGATACTAGCGGGGGTTACAATGAGCAGTTCTTC.

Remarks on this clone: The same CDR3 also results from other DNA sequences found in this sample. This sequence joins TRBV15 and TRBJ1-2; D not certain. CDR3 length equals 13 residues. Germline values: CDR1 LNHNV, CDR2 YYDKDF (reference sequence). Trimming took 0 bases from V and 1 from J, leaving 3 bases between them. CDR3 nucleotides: TGTGCCACCAGCAGAGACAGTAACTATGGCTACACCTTC. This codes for CATSRDSNYGYTF.

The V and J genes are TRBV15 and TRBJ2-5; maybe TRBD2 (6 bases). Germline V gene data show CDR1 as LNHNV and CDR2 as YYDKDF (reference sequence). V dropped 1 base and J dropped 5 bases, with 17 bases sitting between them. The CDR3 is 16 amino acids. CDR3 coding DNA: TGTGCCACCAGCAGAGCGGAGTCCGGGGGACTGGAGACCCAGTACTTC. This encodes CATSRAESGGLETQYF.

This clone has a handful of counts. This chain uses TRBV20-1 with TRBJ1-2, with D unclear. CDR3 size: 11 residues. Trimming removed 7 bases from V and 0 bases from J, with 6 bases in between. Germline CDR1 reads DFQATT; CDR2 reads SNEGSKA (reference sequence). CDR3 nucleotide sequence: TGCAGTGGATACGCTAACTATGGCTACACCTTC. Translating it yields CSGYANYGYTF.

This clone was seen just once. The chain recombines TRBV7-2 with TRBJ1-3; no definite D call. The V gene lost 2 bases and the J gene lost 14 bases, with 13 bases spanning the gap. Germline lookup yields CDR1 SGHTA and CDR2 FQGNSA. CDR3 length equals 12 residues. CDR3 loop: CASSLYYQAVYF. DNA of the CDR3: TGTGCCAGCAGCTTATACTACCAGGCCGTATATTTT.

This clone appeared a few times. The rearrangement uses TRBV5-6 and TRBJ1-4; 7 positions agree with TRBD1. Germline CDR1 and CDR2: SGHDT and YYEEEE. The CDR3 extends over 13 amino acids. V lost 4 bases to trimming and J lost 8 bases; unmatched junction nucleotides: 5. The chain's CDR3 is CASSIGQAEKLFF. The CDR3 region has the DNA TGTGCCAGCAGCATTGGACAGGCGGAAAAACTGTTTTTT.

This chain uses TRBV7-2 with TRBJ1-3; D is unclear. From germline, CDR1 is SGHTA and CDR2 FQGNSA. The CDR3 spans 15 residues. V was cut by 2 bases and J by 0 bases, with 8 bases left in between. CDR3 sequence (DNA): TGTGCCAGCAGCTTACTCGCCTTCTCTGGAAACACCATATATTTT. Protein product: CASSLLAFSGNTIYF.

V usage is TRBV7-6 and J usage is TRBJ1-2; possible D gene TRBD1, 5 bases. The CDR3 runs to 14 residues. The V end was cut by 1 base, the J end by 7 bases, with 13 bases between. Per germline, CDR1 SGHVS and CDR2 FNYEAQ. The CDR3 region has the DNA TGTGCCAGCAGCTTAGGGGCGGGGGGAAGTGGCTACACCTTC. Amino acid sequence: CASSLGAGGSGYTF.

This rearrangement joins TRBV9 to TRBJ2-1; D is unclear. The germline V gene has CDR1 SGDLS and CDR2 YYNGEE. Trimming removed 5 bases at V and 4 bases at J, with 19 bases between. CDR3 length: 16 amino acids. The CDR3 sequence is CASSPTDTISYNEQFF. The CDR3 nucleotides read TGTGCCAGCAGTCCCACCGACACCATATCATACAATGAGCAGTTCTTC.

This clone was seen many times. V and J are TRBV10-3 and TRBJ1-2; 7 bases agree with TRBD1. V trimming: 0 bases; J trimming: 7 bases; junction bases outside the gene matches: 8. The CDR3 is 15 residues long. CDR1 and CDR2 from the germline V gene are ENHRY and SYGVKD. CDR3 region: CAISESRAQGFGYTF. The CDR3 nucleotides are TGTGCCATCAGTGAGTCGAGGGCACAGGGGTTTGGCTACACCTTC.

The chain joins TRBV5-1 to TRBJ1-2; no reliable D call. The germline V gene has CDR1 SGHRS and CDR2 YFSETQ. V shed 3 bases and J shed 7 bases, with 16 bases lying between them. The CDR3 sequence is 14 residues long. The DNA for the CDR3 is TGCGCCAGCAGCTCGCAGGTCCTTCGGGCTGGCTACACCTTC. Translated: CASSSQVLRAGYTF. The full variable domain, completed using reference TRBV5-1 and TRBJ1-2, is KAGVTQTPRYLIKTRGQQVTLSCSPISGHRSVSWYQQTPGQGLQFLFEYFSETQRNKGNFPGRFSGRQFSNSRSEMNVSTLELGDSALYLCASSSQVLRAGYTFGSGTRLTVV.

CDR3 coding DNA: TGCGCCAGCAGCGTGGAAGGACACGCCGTCTACAATGAGCAGTTCTTC. Protein product: CASSVEGHAVYNEQFF. The chain has TRBV5-1 and TRBJ2-1, with a weak D call TRBD1 (5 bases). There are 16 residues in the CDR3. The germline V gene has CDR1 SGHRS and CDR2 YFSETQ. V gave up 4 bases and J gave up 3 bases, with 17 bases separating them.

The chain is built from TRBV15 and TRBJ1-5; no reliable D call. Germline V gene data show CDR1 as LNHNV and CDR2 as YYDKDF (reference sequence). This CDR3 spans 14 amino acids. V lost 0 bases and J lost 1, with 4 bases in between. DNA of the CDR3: TGTGCCACCAGCAGAGAAGCGAGCAATCAGCCCCAGCATTTT. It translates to CATSREASNQPQHF.

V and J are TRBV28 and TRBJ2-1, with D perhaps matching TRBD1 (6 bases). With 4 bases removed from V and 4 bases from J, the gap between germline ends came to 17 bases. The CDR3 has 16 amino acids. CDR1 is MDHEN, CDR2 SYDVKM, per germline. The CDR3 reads CASSSPGAGAYNEQFF. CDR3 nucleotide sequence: TGTGCCAGCAGTTCACCAGGGGCAGGGGCGTACAATGAGCAGTTCTTC.

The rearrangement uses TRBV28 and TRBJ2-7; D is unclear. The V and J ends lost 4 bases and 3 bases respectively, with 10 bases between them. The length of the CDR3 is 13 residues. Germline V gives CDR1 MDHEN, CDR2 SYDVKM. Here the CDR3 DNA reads TGTGCCAGCAGTTATAGGCCGAGCTACGAGCAGTACTTC. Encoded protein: CASSYRPSYEQYF.

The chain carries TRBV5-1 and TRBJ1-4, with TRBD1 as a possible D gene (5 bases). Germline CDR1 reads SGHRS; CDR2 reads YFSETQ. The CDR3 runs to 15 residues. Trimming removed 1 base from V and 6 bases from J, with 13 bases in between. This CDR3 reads CASSLSVGRDEKLFF. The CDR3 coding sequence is TGCGCCAGCAGCTTGTCGGTCGGCAGGGATGAAAAACTGTTTTTT.

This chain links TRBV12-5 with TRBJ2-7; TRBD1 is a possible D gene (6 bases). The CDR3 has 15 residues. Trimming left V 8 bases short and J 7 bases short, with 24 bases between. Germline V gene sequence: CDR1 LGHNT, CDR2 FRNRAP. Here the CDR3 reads CASISQNLQGSEQYF. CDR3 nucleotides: TGTGCTAGTATCTCCCAAAATTTACAGGGTTCTGAGCAGTACTTC.

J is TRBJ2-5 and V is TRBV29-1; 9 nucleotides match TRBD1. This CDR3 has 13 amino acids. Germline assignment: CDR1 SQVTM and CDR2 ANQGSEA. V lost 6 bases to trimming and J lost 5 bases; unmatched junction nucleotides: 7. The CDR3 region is CSVAMGQGETQYF. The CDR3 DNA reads TGCAGCGTGGCCATGGGACAGGGTGAGACCCAGTACTTC.

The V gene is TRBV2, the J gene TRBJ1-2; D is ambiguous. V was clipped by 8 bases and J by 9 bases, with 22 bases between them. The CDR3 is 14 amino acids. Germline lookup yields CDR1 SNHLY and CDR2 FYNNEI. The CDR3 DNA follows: TGTGCCAGCCTTTTGGAGCTCGCCCAAATTCGCTACACCTTC. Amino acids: CASLLELAQIRYTF.

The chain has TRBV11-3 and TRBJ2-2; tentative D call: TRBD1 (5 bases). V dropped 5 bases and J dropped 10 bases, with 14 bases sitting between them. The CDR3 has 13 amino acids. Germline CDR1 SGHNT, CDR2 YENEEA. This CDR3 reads CASSPPGREELFF. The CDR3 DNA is TGTGCCAGCAGCCCCCCGGGCAGGGAGGAGCTGTTTTTT.

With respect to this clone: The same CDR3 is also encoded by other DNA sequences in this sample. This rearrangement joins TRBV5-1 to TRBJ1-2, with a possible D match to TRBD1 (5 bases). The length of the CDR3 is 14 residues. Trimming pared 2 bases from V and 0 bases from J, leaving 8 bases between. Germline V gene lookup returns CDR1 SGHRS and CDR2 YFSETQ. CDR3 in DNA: TGCGCCAGCAGCTTAGGAGGGGCTAACTATGGCTACACCTTC. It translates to CASSLGGANYGYTF.

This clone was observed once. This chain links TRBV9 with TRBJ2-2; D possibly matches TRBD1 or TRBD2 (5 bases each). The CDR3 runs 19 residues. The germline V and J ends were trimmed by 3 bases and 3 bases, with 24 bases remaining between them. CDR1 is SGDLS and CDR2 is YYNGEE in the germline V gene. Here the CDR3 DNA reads TGTGCCAGCAGCGCAGACAGAGGAGCCCGTGGGGGTTACACCGGGGAGCTGTTTTTT. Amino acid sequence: CASSADRGARGGYTGELFF.